Reported below is one T cell receptor (beta chain). It has no known antigen specificity. Base qualities are missing; no much larger clone stands one base away. The CDR3 spans 15 residues, from the cysteine through the phenylalanine. The sequence is cut down to CDR3 DNA, 45 bases in frame from base 1. The junction carries 10 bases between V and J, which are trimmed by 0 bases and 1 base respectively. CDR1 and CDR2, per the germline V gene, are SGHRS and YFSETQ. The library came from the immunoSEQ multiplex PCR assay. TCRdb carries this immuneACCESS record with in-frame sequences only. Its versions omit some clonotypes, under half of them owing to an unresolved V gene in the studies checked, with the rest unexplained. Counted in this sample were 90,000 or so clones; about 85% of them appeared once. Around an eighth of the sample is taken by the ten largest. This sample was taken from a study of control samples from healthy donors and cancer patients (dated by TCRdb to the early 2020s).

This receptor chain uses TRBV5-1 and TRBJ1-1; TRBD1 is a possible D gene, resting on 5 matching bases. The TCR comes from a woman between 65 and 79 years old in good health. What was sequenced was blood. The CDR3 protein is CASSLGQGRNTEAFF. The nucleotide sequence is given as TGCGCCAGCAGCTTGGGGCAGGGACGGAACACTGAAGCTTTCTTT.